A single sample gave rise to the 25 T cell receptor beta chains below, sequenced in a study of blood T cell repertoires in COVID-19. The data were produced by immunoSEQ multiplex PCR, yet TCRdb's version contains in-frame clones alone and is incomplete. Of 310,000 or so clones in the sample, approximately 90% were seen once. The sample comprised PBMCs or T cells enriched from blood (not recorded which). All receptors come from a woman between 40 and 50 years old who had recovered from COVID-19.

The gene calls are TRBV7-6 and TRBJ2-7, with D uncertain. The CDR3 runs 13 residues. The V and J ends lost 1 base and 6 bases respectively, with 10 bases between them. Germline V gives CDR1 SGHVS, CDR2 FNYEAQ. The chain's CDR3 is CASSLVMRGEQYF. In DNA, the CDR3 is TGTGCCAGCAGCTTAGTAATGCGAGGCGAGCAGTACTTC.

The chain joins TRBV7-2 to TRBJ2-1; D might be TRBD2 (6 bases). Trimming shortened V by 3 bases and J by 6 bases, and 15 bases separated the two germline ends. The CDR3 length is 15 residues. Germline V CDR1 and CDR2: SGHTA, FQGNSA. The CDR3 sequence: CASSLATSVGNEQFF. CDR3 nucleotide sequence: TGTGCCAGCAGCTTGGCGACTAGTGTCGGCAATGAGCAGTTCTTC.

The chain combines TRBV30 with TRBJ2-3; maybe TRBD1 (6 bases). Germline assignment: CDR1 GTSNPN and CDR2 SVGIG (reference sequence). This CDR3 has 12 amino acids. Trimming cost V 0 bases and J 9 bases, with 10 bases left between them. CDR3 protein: CAWSVGQRTQYF. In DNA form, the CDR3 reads TGTGCCTGGAGTGTAGGACAGAGGACGCAGTATTTT. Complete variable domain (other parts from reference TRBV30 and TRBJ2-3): SQTIHQWPATLVQPVGSPLSLECTVEGTSNPNLYWYRQAAGRGLQLLFYSVGIGQISSEVPQNLSASRPQDRQFILSSKKLLLSDSGFYLCAWSVGQRTQYFGPGTRLTVL.

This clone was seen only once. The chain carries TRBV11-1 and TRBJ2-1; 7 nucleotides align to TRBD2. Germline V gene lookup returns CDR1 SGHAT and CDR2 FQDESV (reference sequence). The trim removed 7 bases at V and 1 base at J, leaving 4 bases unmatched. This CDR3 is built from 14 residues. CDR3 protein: CASTPAGSYNEQFF. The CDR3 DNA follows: TGTGCCAGCACCCCAGCGGGATCCTACAATGAGCAGTTCTTC. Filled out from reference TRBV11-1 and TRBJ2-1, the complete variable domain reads EAEVAQSPRYKITEKSQAVAFWCDPISGHATLYWYRQILGQGPELLVQFQDESVVDDSQLPKDRFSAERLKGVDSTLKIQPAELGDSAMYLCASTPAGSYNEQFFGPGTRLTVL.

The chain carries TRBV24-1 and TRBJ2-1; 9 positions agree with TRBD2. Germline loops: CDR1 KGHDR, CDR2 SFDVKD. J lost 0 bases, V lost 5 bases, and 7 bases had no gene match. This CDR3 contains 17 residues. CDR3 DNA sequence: TGTGCCACCAGTGGCAGGGTAGCGGGGGCCTCCTACAATGAGCAGTTCTTC. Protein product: CATSGRVAGASYNEQFF.

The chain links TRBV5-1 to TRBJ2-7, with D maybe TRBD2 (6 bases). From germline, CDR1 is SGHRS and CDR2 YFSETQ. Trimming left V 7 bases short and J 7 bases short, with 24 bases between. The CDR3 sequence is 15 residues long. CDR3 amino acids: CASSAGTGARGEQYF. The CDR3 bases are TGCGCCAGCTCGGCGGGAACCGGGGCCCGGGGGGAGCAGTACTTC.

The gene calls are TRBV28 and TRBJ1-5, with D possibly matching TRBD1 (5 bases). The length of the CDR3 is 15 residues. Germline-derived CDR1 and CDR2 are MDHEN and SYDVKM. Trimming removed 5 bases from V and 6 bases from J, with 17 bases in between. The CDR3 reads CASSPPRGMGQPQHF. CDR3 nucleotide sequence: TGTGCCAGCAGTCCCCCAAGGGGCATGGGTCAGCCCCAGCATTTT.

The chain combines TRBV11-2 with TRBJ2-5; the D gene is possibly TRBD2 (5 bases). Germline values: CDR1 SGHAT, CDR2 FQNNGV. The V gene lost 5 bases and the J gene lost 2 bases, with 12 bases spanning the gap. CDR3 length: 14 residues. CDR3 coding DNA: TGTGCCAGCAGCCCCTATACGGGGCAAGAGACCCAGTACTTC. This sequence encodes CASSPYTGQETQYF. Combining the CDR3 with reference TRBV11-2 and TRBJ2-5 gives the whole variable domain EAGVAQSPRYKIIEKRQSVAFWCNPISGHATLYWYQQILGQGPKLLIQFQNNGVVDDSQLPKDRFSAERLKGVDSTLKIQPAKLEDSAVYLCASSPYTGQETQYFGPGTRLLVL.

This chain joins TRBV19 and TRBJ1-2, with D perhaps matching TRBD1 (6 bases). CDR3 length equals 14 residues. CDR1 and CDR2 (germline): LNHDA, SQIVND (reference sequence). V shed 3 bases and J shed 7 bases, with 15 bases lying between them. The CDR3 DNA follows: TGTGCCAGTAGTATCGGGACAAGGAATTTTGGCTACACCTTC. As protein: CASSIGTRNFGYTF.

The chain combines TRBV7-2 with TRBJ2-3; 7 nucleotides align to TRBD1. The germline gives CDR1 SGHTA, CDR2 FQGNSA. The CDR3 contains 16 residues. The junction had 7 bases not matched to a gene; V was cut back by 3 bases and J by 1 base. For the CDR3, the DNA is TGTGCCAGCAGCTTTTCGTACAGGGGAGGCACAGATACGCAGTATTTT. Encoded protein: CASSFSYRGGTDTQYF.

The CDR3 DNA follows: TGTGCCAGCAGTTACGCTAGCGGGAGGGAAAATGAGCAGTTCTTC. It codes for CASSYASGRENEQFF. This chain connects TRBV6-5 to TRBJ2-1; 12 positions match TRBD2. Germline V gives CDR1 MNHEY, CDR2 SVGAGI. The CDR3 spans 15 residues. V was clipped by 2 bases and J by 7 bases; unmatched bases: 3.

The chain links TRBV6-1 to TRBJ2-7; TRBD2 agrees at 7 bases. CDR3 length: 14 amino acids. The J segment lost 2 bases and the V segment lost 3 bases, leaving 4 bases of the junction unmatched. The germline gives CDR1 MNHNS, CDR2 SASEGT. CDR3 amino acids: CASSEGGGPYEQYF. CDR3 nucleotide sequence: TGTGCCAGCAGTGAGGGCGGGGGACCCTACGAGCAGTACTTC.

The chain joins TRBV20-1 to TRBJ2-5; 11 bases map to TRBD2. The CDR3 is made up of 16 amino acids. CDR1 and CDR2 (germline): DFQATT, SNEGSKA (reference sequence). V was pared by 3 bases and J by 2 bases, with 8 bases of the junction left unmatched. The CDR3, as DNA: TGCAGTGCTAGTCGCGGGACTAGCGGTGGTCAAGAGACCCAGTACTTC. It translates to CSASRGTSGGQETQYF.

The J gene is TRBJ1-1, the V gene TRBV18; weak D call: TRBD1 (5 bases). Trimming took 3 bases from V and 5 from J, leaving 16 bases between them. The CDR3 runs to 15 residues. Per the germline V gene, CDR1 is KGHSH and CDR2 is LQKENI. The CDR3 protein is CASSPVRTPWTEAFF. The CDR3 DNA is TGTGCCAGCTCACCCGTTAGGACACCCTGGACTGAAGCTTTCTTT.

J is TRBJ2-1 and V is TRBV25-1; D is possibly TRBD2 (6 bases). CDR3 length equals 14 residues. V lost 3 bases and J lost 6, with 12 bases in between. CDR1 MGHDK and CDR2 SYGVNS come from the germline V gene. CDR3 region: CASSERRDSNEQFF. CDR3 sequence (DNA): TGTGCCAGCAGTGAGAGAAGGGACTCCAATGAGCAGTTCTTC. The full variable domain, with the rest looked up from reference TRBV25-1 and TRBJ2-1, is EADIYQTPRYLVIGTGKKITLECSQTMGHDKMYWYQQDPGMELHLIHYSYGVNSTEKGDLSSESTVSRIRTEHFPLTLESARPSHTSQYLCASSERRDSNEQFFGPGTRLTVL.

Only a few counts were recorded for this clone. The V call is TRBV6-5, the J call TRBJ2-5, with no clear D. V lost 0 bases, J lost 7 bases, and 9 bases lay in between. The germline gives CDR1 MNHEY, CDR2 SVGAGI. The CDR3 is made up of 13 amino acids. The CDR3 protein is CASSYSMPGTQYF. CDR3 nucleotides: TGTGCCAGCAGTTACTCCATGCCGGGGACCCAGTACTTC.

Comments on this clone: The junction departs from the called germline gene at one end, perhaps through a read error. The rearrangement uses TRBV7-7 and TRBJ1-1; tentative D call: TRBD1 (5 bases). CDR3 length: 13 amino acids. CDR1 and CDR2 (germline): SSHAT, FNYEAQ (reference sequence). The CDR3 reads CASSAGPNTEAFF. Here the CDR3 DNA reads TGTGCTAGCAGCGCAGGGCCGAACACTGAAGCTTTCTTT.

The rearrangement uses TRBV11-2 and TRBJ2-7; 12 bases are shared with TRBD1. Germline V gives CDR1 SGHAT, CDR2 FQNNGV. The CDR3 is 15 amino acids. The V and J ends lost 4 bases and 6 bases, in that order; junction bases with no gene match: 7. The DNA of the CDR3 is TGTGCCAGCAGCTATGGGGGACAGGGGGCGTTCGAGCAGTACTTC. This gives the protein CASSYGGQGAFEQYF.

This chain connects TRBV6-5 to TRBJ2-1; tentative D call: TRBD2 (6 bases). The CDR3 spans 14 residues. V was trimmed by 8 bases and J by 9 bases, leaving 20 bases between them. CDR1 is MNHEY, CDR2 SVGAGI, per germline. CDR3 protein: CASRWLAGRGEQFF. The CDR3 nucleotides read TGTGCCAGCCGCTGGCTTGCGGGACGTGGTGAGCAGTTCTTC.

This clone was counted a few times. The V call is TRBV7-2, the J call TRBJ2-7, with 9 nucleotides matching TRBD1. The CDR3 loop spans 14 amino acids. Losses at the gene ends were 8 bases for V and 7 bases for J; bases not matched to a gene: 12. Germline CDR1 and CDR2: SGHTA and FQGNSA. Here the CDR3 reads CASSLYRGPKEQYF. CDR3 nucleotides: TGTGCCAGCTCTTTGTACAGGGGGCCGAAGGAGCAGTACTTC.

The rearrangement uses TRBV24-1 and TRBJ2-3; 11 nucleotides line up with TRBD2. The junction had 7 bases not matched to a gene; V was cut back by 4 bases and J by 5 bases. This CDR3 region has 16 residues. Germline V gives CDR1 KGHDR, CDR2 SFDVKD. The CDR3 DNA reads TGTGCCACCAGTGACCGGGGGACTAGCGGAGAAGATACGCAGTATTTT. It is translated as CATSDRGTSGEDTQYF.

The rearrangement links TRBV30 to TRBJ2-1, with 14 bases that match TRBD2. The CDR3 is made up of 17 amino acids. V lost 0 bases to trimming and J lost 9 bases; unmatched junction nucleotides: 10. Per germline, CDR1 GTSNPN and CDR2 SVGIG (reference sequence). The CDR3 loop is CAWSVPGGTSGSSEQFF. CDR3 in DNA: TGTGCCTGGAGTGTCCCGGGCGGGACTAGCGGGAGTAGTGAGCAGTTCTTC.

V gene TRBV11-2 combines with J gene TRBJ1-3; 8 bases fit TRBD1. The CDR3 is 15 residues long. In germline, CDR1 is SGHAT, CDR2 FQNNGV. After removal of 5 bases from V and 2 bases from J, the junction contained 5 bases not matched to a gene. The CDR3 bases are TGTGCCAGCAGCCAGATCAGGGGGCCTGGAAACACCATATATTTT. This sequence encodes CASSQIRGPGNTIYF.

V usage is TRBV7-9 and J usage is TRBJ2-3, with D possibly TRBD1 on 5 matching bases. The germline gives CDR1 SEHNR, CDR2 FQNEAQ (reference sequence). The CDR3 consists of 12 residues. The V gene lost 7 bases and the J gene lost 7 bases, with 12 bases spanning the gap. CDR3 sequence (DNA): TGTGCCAGCACGATAGGGGTGTATACGCAGTATTTT. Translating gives CASTIGVYTQYF.

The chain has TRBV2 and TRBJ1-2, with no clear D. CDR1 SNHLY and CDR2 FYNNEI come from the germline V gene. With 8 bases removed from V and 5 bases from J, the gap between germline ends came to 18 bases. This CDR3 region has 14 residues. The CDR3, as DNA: TGTGCCAGCGGGAGGGAGACCGTTGTATATGGCTACACCTTC. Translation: CASGRETVVYGYTF. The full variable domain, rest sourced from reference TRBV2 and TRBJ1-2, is EPEVTQTPSHQVTQMGQEVILRCVPISNHLYFYWYRQILGQKVEFLVSFYNNEISEKSEIFDDQFSVERPDGSNFTLKIRSTKLEDSAMYFCASGRETVVYGYTFGSGTRLTVV.